This T cell receptor beta chain appears in the sequencing data of a study of CD8+CD57+ T cells in acquired aplastic anemia. Study details: Recorded DNA amounts for sorted CD4+ and CD8+ cells had an average of around 3 ug. Healthy-donor CD4+ cells averaged roughly 10.8 million reads. Study results and limitations: Simpson's diversity of CD8+ cells was not significantly different in patients compared with controls. Approximately 29 was the count of CD8+ CDR3 sequences that patients shared with controls.

CDR3 and TCR beta VDJ profiling relied on genomic DNA as the template. Via MiXCR, TCRdb re-called the reads, giving one row per CDR3 protein. The sample contains about 130,000 distinct CDR3 sequences, roughly two fifths of which appear only once. This clonotype appeared many times. Its specificity is unknown. The V end lost 3 bases, the J end lost 9 bases, and 19 bases lay between the germline ends. The CDR3 has 16 amino acids. Germline V CDR1 and CDR2: SGDLS, YYNGEE. V is TRBV9 and J is TRBJ1-6, with D tentatively TRBD1 (5 bases). The source is a human donor in good health, serving as a control. The sequencing sample was made of sorted CD4+, CD8+, or CD8+CD57+ T cells (not recorded which) from PBMCs. The CDR3 nucleotides read TGTGCCAGCAGCGGAGAGGCTGCAGGGATAGGTTCACCCCTCCACTTT. This codes for CASSGEAAGIGSPLHF.